The 20 T cell receptor beta chains presented below share a single source sample, sequenced in a study of blood T cell repertoires in COVID-19. Method: immunoSEQ multiplex PCR; TCRdb's copy keeps in-frame clones and lacks some. The table shows fewer than 300,000 clones, with around 78% occurring only once. The sample taken for sequencing was peripheral blood. These receptors were taken from a woman in her seventies with active or convalescent COVID-19.

This clone was picked up one time. The genes are TRBV9 and TRBJ2-7, with TRBD2 identical over 9 bases. With 3 bases clipped from V and 2 bases from J, the junction kept 6 bases outside the gene matches. Germline CDR1 reads SGDLS; CDR2 reads YYNGEE. The CDR3 extends over 15 amino acids. This chain's CDR3 is CASSASSGAAYEQYF. The DNA of the CDR3 is TGTGCCAGCAGCGCTTCTAGCGGGGCCGCCTACGAGCAGTACTTC.

The genes are TRBV5-1 and TRBJ1-4; weak D call: TRBD1 (5 bases). The V and J ends lost 4 bases and 2 bases respectively, with 12 bases between them. Germline-derived CDR1 and CDR2 are SGHRS and YFSETQ. The CDR3 extends over 15 amino acids. The CDR3 DNA follows: TGCGCCAGCAGCCGATCGACAGACACTAATGAAAAACTGTTTTTT. The encoded protein is CASSRSTDTNEKLFF.

This clone occurred once. The V gene is TRBV5-1, the J gene TRBJ2-3, with a tentative D call TRBD1 (5 bases). Deletions cut 0 bases from V and 4 bases from J, with 6 bases between. Germline values: CDR1 SGHRS, CDR2 YFSETQ. CDR3 length: 13 residues. This chain's CDR3 is CASSLEGSDTQYF. In DNA, the CDR3 is TGCGCCAGCAGCTTGGAGGGGTCAGATACGCAGTATTTT.

The chain employs TRBV7-3 and TRBJ1-1, with D possibly being TRBD1 (5 bases). V was clipped by 5 bases and J by 4 bases, with 11 bases between them. Germline V gene lookup returns CDR1 SGHTA and CDR2 FQGTGA. This CDR3 is 13 amino acids long. CDR3 protein: CASSPVGGTEAFF. In DNA form, the CDR3 reads TGTGCCAGCAGCCCCGTGGGGGGCACTGAAGCTTTCTTT. The full variable domain, completed using reference TRBV7-3 and TRBJ1-1, is GAGVSQTPSNKVTEKGKYVELRCDPISGHTALYWYRQSLGQGPEFLIYFQGTGAADDSGLPNDRFFAVRPEGSVSTLKIQRTERGDSAVYLCASSPVGGTEAFFGQGTRLTVV.

The V call is TRBV18, the J call TRBJ2-2, with a weak D call TRBD2 (5 bases). This CDR3 comprises 14 residues. Germline V gene lookup returns CDR1 KGHSH and CDR2 LQKENI. V shed 6 bases and J shed 4 bases, with 12 bases lying between them. This CDR3 reads CASSPGVTTGELFF. The CDR3 nucleotides read TGTGCCAGCTCCCCCGGGGTGACCACCGGGGAGCTGTTTTTT.

The V call is TRBV7-2, the J call TRBJ2-7; 9 positions match TRBD2. Germline V gene lookup returns CDR1 SGHTA and CDR2 FQGNSA. There are 16 residues in the CDR3. The J segment lost 0 bases and the V segment lost 4 bases, leaving 7 bases of the junction unmatched. The CDR3 sequence: CASSSHSGGTSYEQYF. The CDR3 DNA reads TGTGCCAGCAGCTCGCATAGCGGGGGAACCTCCTACGAGCAGTACTTC.

The J gene is TRBJ2-5, the V gene TRBV5-4; perhaps TRBD2 as D (6 bases). Germline assignment: CDR1 SGHNT and CDR2 YYREEE (reference sequence). V shed 4 bases and J shed 9 bases, with 22 bases lying between them. CDR3 length equals 15 residues. CDR3 sequence reads: CASSVRQGGGEAQYF. The DNA for the CDR3 is TGTGCCAGCAGCGTTAGGCAGGGAGGTGGGGAGGCCCAGTACTTC. The full variable domain, rest sourced from reference TRBV5-4 and TRBJ2-5, is ETGVTQSPTHLIKTRGQQVTLRCSSQSGHNTVSWYQQALGQGPQFIFQYYREEENGRGNFPPRFSGLQFPNYSSELNVNALELDDSALYLCASSVRQGGGEAQYFGPGTRLLVL.

This rearrangement joins TRBV29-1 to TRBJ2-2, with 14 nucleotides matching TRBD2. CDR3 length: 16 amino acids. The V gene end was trimmed by 6 bases and the J gene end by 3 bases; junction bases not matched to a gene: 6. CDR1 is SQVTM, CDR2 ANQGSEA, per germline. CDR3 residues: CSVAGLAGADTGELFF. The CDR3 bases are TGCAGCGTAGCGGGACTAGCGGGAGCGGACACCGGGGAGCTGTTTTTT.

V and J are TRBV19 and TRBJ1-6; the match to TRBD1 covers 8 bases. The CDR3 covers 16 residues. From germline, CDR1 is LNHDA and CDR2 SQIVND (reference sequence). The V segment lost 3 bases and the J segment 8 bases; nucleotides outside the gene matches: 9. The CDR3: CASSMGPGQVYSPLHF. The DNA of the CDR3 is TGTGCCAGTAGTATGGGCCCGGGACAGGTCTATTCACCCCTCCACTTT.

This clone appeared a single time. The chain has TRBV27 and TRBJ2-1; 9 bases agree with TRBD1. CDR1 and CDR2 (germline): MNHEY, SMNVEV (reference sequence). This CDR3 is 15 amino acids long. V lost 3 bases to trimming and J lost 5 bases; unmatched junction nucleotides: 5. CDR3 amino acids: CASSFRDRDHNEQFF. The CDR3 DNA follows: TGTGCCAGCAGTTTCCGGGACAGGGACCACAATGAGCAGTTCTTC.

The chain has TRBV14 and TRBJ2-5; 12 bases are a match to TRBD2. Germline trimming cut 6 bases from V and 4 bases from J; bases unmatched to any gene: 6. The germline CDR1 and CDR2 sequences are SGHDN and FVKESK. The CDR3 runs to 15 residues. DNA for the CDR3: TGTGCCAGCAGGACGACTAGCGGGGGAGGAGAGACCCAGTACTTC. Translated: CASRTTSGGGETQYF.

V usage is TRBV4-1 and J usage is TRBJ1-2; no clear D. This CDR3 has 16 amino acids. V was shortened by 1 base and J by 4 bases, with 16 bases between the two germline ends. Germline CDR1 MGHRA, CDR2 YSYEKL. The CDR3 is CASSQVPRPRLYGYTF. In DNA form, the CDR3 reads TGCGCCAGCAGCCAAGTTCCACGGCCCCGACTCTATGGCTACACCTTC.

The chain links TRBV28 to TRBJ1-2; 10 nucleotides match TRBD1. V gave up 4 bases and J gave up 7 bases; unmatched junction bases: 12. This CDR3 has 16 amino acids. Germline loops: CDR1 MDHEN, CDR2 SYDVKM. The CDR3 DNA is TGTGCCAGCAGTTCTATCGCCGGGACAGGGGAGTCTGGCTACACCTTC. Its translation: CASSSIAGTGESGYTF.

This clone has just a few counts. V and J are TRBV7-2 and TRBJ1-2, with a tentative D call TRBD1 (6 bases). CDR1 is SGHTA, CDR2 FQGNSA, per germline. This CDR3 is 13 amino acids long. The V end was cut by 5 bases, the J end by 10 bases, with 17 bases between. The CDR3 protein is CASSPWTEGIYTF. CDR3 bases: TGTGCCAGCAGCCCATGGACAGAGGGGATCTACACCTTC.

Notes on this clone: This may be a read error, as it is one base from a much larger clone. In DNA form, the CDR3 reads TGTGCCAGCAGTTACCGGGACTATGGCTACACCTTC. This encodes CASSYRDYGYTF. This rearrangement joins TRBV6-5 to TRBJ1-2; D uncertain. Per germline, CDR1 MNHEY and CDR2 SVGAGI. This CDR3 has 12 amino acids. The V and J ends lost 2 bases and 3 bases respectively, with 4 bases between them.

This rearrangement joins TRBV28 to TRBJ1-2; no definite D call. In germline, CDR1 is MDHEN, CDR2 SYDVKM. V lost 3 bases to trimming and J lost 7 bases, with 6 bases between them. This CDR3 contains 11 residues. The DNA for the CDR3 is TGTGCCAGCAGTTTCGGTCTTGGCTACACCTTC. As protein: CASSFGLGYTF.

The CDR3, as DNA: TGTGCCAGCGCCAGAGGAGAGGGGGCCTCCTACGAGCAGTACTTC. Translation gives CASARGEGASYEQYF. The V and J genes are TRBV7-9 and TRBJ2-7, with TRBD1 matching 7 bases. This CDR3 has 15 residues. With V trimmed by 8 bases and J by 0 bases, 10 bases remained unmatched. Germline V CDR1 and CDR2: SEHNR, FQNEAQ (reference sequence).

The CDR3, as DNA: TGTGCCAGCAGCATCAGAGGAACAGATACGCAGTATTTT. Its protein product is CASSIRGTDTQYF. The J gene is TRBJ2-3, the V gene TRBV5-4, with no clear D. The CDR3 extends over 13 amino acids. V shed 4 bases and J shed 3 bases, with 9 bases lying between them. Germline lookup yields CDR1 SGHNT and CDR2 YYREEE (reference sequence).

The table lists this clone with a few counts. The CDR3 DNA sequence: TGTGCCAGCAGTGATACAGGGAGGGAGGAAAAACTGTTTTTT. Translation gives CASSDTGREEKLFF. V and J are TRBV6-1 and TRBJ1-4, with D possibly matching TRBD1 (6 bases). Deletions cut 3 bases from V and 8 bases from J, with 13 bases between. The CDR3 is 14 amino acids. The germline gives CDR1 MNHNS, CDR2 SASEGT.

This rearrangement joins TRBV28 to TRBJ2-6; no reliable D call. V was shortened by 3 bases and J by 0 bases, with 21 bases between the two germline ends. The CDR3 extends over 20 amino acids. Germline CDR1 reads MDHEN; CDR2 reads SYDVKM. The CDR3 nucleotides are TGTGCCAGCAGTTTCCCAGGCTCCTCGATTTTGAGCTCTGGGGCCAACGTCCTGACTTTC. Amino acids: CASSFPGSSILSSGANVLTF.